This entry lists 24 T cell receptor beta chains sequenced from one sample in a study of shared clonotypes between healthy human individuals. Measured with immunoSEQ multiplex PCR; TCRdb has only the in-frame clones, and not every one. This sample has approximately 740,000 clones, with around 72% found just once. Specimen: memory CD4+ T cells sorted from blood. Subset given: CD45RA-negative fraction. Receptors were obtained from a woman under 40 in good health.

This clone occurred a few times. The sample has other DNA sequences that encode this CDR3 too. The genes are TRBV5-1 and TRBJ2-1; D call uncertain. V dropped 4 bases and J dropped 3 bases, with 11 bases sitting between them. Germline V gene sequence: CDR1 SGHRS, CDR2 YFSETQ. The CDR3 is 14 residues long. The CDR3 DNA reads TGCGCCAGCAGCCTCGCTCTAGGCTACAATGAGCAGTTCTTC. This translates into CASSLALGYNEQFF.

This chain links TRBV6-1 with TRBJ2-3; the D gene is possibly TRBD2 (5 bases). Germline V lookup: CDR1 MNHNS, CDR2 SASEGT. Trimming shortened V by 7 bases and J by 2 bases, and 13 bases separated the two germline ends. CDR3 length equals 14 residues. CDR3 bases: TGTGCCAGCAATTTTCCCGGGAACACAGATACGCAGTATTTT. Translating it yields CASNFPGNTDTQYF.

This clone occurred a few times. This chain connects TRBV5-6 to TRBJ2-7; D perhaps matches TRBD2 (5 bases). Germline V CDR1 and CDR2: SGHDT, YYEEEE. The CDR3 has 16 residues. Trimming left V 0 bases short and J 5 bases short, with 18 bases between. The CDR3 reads CASSLAGISRENEQYF. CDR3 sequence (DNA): TGTGCCAGCAGCTTGGCCGGGATCAGTAGGGAAAACGAGCAGTACTTC.

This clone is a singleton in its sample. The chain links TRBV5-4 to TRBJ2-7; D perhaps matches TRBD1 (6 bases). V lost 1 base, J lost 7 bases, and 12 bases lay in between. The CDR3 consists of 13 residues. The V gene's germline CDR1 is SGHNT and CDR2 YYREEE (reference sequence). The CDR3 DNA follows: TGTGCCAGCAGCTTGTTCCAGGGGCGGGAGCAGTACTTC. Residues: CASSLFQGREQYF.

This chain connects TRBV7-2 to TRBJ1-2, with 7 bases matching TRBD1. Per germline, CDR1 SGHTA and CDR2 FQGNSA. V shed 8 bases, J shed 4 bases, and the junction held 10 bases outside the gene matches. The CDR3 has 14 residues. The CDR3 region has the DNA TGTGCCAGCTCCCCTCCAGGGGGGACCTATGGCTACACCTTC. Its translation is CASSPPGGTYGYTF.

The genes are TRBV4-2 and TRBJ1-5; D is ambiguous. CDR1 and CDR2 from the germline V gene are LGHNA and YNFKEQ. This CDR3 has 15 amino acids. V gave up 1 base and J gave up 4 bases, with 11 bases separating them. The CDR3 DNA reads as TGTGCCAGCAGCCAAGTGGACGAGAGAAATCAGCCCCAGCATTTT. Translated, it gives CASSQVDERNQPQHF.

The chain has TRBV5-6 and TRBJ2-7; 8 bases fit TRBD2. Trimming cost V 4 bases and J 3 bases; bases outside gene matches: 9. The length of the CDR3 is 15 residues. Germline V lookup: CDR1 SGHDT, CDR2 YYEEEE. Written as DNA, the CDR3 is TGTGCCAGCAGCCGGGCGGGAGGCCAACTCTACGAGCAGTACTTC. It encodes CASSRAGGQLYEQYF.

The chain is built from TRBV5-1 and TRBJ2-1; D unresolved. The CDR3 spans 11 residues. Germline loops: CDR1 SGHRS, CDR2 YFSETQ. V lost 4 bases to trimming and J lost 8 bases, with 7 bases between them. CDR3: CASSGEYEQFF. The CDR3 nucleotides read TGCGCCAGCAGCGGTGAATATGAGCAGTTCTTC.

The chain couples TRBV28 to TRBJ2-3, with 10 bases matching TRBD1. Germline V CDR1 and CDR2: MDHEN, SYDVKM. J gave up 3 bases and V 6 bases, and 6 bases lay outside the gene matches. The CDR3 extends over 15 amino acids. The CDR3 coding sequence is TGTGCCAGCAGCCAACCGGGACAGGGGACAGATACGCAGTATTTT. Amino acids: CASSQPGQGTDTQYF.

The CDR3 nucleotides read TGTGCCAGCAGCCCCCTCGGACAGGGTAGGACTGGGGCCAACGTCCTGACTTTC. Translating gives CASSPLGQGRTGANVLTF. This rearrangement joins TRBV27 to TRBJ2-6; 8 nucleotides match TRBD1. This CDR3 comprises 18 residues. J lost 2 bases, V lost 6 bases, and 12 bases had no gene match. CDR1 is MNHEY and CDR2 is SMNVEV in the germline V gene (reference sequence).

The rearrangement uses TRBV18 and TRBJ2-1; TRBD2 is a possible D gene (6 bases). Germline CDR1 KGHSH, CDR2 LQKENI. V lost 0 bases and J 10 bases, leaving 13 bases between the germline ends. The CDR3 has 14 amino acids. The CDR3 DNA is TGTGCCAGCTCACCACCCGGAGGGGTACGCGAGCAGTTCTTC. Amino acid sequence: CASSPPGGVREQFF.

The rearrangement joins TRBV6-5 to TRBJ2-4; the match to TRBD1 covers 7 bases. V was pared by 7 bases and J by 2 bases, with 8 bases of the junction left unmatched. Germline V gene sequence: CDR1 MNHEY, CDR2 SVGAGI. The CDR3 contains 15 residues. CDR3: CASTKRQGTKNIQYF. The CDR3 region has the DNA TGTGCCAGCACCAAGAGACAGGGAACCAAAAACATTCAGTACTTC.

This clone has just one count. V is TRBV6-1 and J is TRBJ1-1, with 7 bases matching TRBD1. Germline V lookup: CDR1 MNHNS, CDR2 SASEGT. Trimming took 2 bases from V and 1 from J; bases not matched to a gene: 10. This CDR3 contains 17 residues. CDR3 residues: CASSEIAWDSRNTEAFF. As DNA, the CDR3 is TGTGCCAGCAGTGAAATTGCATGGGACAGCCGGAACACTGAAGCTTTCTTT.

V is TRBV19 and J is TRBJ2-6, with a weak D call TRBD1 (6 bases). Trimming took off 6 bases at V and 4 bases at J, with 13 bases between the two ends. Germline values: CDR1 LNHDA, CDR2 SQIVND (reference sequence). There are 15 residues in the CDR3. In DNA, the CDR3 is TGTGCCAGTAGCCCAGGGGTTGCCGGGGCCAACGTCCTGACTTTC. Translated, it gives CASSPGVAGANVLTF.

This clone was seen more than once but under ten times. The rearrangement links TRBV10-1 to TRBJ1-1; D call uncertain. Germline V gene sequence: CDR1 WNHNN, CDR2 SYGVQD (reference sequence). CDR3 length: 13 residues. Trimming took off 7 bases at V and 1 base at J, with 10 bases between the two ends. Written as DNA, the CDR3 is TGCGCCAGCACCAAGGACGGGAACACTGAAGCTTTCTTT. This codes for CASTKDGNTEAFF.

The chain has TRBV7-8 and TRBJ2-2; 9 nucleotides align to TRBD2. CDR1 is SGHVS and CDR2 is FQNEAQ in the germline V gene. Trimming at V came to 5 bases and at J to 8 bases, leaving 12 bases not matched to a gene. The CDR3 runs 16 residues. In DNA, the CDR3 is TGTGCCAGCAGCCCCCCTCCCGGAGCGGGAGGTGGGGAGCTGTTTTTT. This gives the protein CASSPPPGAGGGELFF.

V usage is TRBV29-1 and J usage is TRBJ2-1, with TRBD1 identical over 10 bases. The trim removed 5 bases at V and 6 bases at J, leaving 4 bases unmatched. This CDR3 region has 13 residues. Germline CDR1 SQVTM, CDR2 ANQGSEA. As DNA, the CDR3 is TGCAGCGTTAGACAGGGGGCGGCCAATGAGCAGTTCTTC. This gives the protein CSVRQGAANEQFF.

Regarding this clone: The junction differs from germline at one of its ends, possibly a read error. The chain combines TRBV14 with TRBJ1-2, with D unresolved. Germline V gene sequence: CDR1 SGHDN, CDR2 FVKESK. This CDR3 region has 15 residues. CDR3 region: CANSQDLADPYGYTF. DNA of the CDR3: TGTGCCAACAGCCAAGATTTGGCAGACCCCTATGGCTACACCTTC.

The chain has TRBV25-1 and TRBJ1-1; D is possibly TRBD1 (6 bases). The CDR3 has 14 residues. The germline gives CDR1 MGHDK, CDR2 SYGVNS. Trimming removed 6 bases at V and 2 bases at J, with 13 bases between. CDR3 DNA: TGTGCCAGCAGCCGGGACACCTTTAACACTGAAGCTTTCTTT. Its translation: CASSRDTFNTEAFF.

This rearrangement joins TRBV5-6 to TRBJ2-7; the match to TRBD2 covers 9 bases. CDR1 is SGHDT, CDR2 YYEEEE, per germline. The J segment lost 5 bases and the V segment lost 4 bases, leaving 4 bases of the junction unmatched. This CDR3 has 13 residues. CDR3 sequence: CASSLSGRDEQYF. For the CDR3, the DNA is TGTGCCAGCAGCCTTAGCGGGAGAGACGAGCAGTACTTC.

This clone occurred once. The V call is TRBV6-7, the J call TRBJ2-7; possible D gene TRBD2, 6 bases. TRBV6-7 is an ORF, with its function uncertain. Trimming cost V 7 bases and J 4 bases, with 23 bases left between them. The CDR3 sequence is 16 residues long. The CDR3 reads CASNPGLTKDGYEQYF. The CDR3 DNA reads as TGTGCCAGCAACCCGGGACTCACGAAGGACGGGTACGAGCAGTACTTC.

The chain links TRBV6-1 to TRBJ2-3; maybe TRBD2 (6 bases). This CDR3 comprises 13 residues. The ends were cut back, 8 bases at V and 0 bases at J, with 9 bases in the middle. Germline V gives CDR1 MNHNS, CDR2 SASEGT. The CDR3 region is CASPGTSTDTQYF. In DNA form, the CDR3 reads TGTGCCAGCCCCGGGACTAGCACAGATACGCAGTATTTT.

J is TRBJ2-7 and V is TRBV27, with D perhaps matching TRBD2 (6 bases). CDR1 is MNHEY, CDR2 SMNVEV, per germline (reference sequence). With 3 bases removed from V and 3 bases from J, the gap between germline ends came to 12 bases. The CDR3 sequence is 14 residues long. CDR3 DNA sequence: TGTGCCAGCAGTTTCTTCGGGAGAAACTACGAGCAGTACTTC. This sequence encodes CASSFFGRNYEQYF.

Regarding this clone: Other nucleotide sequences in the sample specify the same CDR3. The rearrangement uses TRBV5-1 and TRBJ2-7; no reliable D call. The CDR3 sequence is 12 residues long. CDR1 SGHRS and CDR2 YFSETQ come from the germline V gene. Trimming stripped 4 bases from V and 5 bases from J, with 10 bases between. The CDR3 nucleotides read TGCGCCAGCAGCCTGCGCCGGGACGAGCAGTACTTC. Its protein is CASSLRRDEQYF.